This T cell receptor beta chain originates from a study of technical replicates of blood from several donors. CDR1 is MNHNS and CDR2 is SASEGT in the germline V gene. This CDR3 comprises 15 residues. Trimming took 5 bases from V and 7 from J; bases not matched to a gene: 11. TCRdb's copy holds only in-frame clones and misses some; the assay was immunoSEQ multiplex PCR. The repertoire holds tens of thousands of clones, with less than 96% as singletons. The TCR was taken from a human donor in good health. Source material: T cells isolated from PBMCs. The chain has TRBV6-1 and TRBJ1-5; 7 nucleotides line up with TRBD1. CDR3 sequence (DNA): TGTGCCAGCAGTATGATGACAGGGTTGAAGCAGCCCCAGCATTTT. Translating it yields CASSMMTGLKQPQHF.